This TCR beta chain was identified in a study of OX40 agonist ivuxolimab in advanced cancers. Study outcomes and limitations: On average, CD8+ T cells had more expanded clones than CD4+. At 0.1 to 3.0 mg/kg, clonal expansion of CD4+ and CD8+ blood T cells had occurred by week 6. It was also the case that some nonresponders had low normalized T-cell clonal expansion.

V lost 7 bases and J 10 bases, leaving 14 bases between the germline ends. The germline V gene has CDR1 SNHLY and CDR2 FYNNEI. The CDR3 is 11 residues long. For this clone: Its antigen is currently unknown.

The table came from immunoSEQ multiplex PCR; TCRdb's copy has only in-frame clones and leaves some out. Here the sample spans tens of thousands of clones, approximately 81% being singletons. The specimen comprised CD4+ or CD8+ T cells sorted from blood, sampled in a trial of the OX40 agonist ivuxolimab. This sequence originates from an adult with an advanced solid tumor such as melanoma, head and neck, liver or kidney cancer. The chain joins TRBV2 to TRBJ2-7, with D perhaps assigned TRBD1 or TRBD2 (5 bases each). The CDR3 DNA follows: TGTGCCAGCACCGGGACGCCGAAACAGTACTTC. It specifies CASTGTPKQYF.